A selection of T cell receptor beta chains follows, all from one sample in a study of shared clonotypes between healthy human individuals. Clones were read by immunoSEQ multiplex PCR, and TCRdb kept only the in-frame ones, dropping some. The sample holds nearly 2 million clones; approximately 94% are singletons and the top ten take roughly 1.2%. The sequenced sample consisted of naive CD8+ T cells sorted from blood. The receptors stem from a man aged 18 to 30 in good health. The conserved cysteine and the conserved F or W are not part of the CDR3 here. Fields, in order: J gene, V gene, CDR3 protein.

J gene: TRBJ1-4
V gene: TRBV2
CDR3 protein: ASSGQGARYEKLF

J gene: TRBJ2-3
V gene: TRBV11-2
CDR3 protein: ASSPAAGPTDTQY

J gene: TRBJ2-1
V gene: TRBV9
CDR3 protein: ASSVEGSWNEQF

J gene: TRBJ1-4
V gene: TRBV7-9
CDR3 protein: ASASPGQGTGTNEKLF

J gene: TRBJ2-7
V gene: TRBV7-2
CDR3 protein: ASSPSLRRAGGSYEQY

J gene: TRBJ1-1
V gene: TRBV5-4
CDR3 protein: ASSPNMNTEAF

J gene: TRBJ1-1
V gene: TRBV5-6
CDR3 protein: ASSANSNTEAF

J gene: TRBJ1-2
V gene: TRBV27
CDR3 protein: ASSFTGGGYGYT

J gene: TRBJ2-3
V gene: TRBV2
CDR3 protein: ATSTDTQY

J gene: TRBJ2-7
V gene: TRBV2
CDR3 protein: ASSPAGTGSGYEQY

J gene: TRBJ2-2
V gene: TRBV6-1
CDR3 protein: ASSEAAADTGELF

J gene: TRBJ2-2
V gene: TRBV10-1
CDR3 protein: ASSELLAGELF

J gene: TRBJ2-1
V gene: TRBV4-3
CDR3 protein: ASSRTKPNLQF

J gene: TRBJ2-7
V gene: TRBV27
CDR3 protein: ASRQWTGGTYEQY

J gene: TRBJ1-2
V gene: TRBV7-9
CDR3 protein: AGTPPNYGYT

J gene: TRBJ2-6
V gene: TRBV2
CDR3 protein: ASRVGNGGISGANVLT

J gene: TRBJ2-3
V gene: TRBV7-6
CDR3 protein: ASSSQVTDTQY

J gene: TRBJ1-3
V gene: TRBV5-4
CDR3 protein: ASSLWGGVNTIY

J gene: TRBJ2-7
V gene: TRBV4-1
CDR3 protein: ASSQSGLLSYEQY

J gene: TRBJ2-1
V gene: TRBV4-1
CDR3 protein: ASSQVGRGSSYNEQF

J gene: TRBJ2-5
V gene: TRBV5-6
CDR3 protein: ASSPRGGGAAREGQY

J gene: TRBJ2-7
V gene: TRBV11-2
CDR3 protein: ASSLGLAGGSYEQY

J gene: TRBJ2-1
V gene: TRBV4-3
CDR3 protein: ASSQPGSSYNEQF

J gene: TRBJ2-3
V gene: TRBV15
CDR3 protein: ATSAGSTDTQY

J gene: TRBJ2-2
V gene: TRBV6-5
CDR3 protein: ASSYLGLPGELF

J gene: TRBJ2-3
V gene: TRBV7-9
CDR3 protein: ASSSPGVAGSLDTQY

J gene: TRBJ2-7
V gene: TRBV29-1
CDR3 protein: SVGRGLNEQY

J gene: TRBJ2-7
V gene: TRBV19
CDR3 protein: ASSWTALDEQY

J gene: TRBJ2-1
V gene: TRBV13
CDR3 protein: ASSFRTSRPGRNEQF

J gene: TRBJ2-7
V gene: TRBV28
CDR3 protein: ASRILQGSEQY

J gene: TRBJ2-5
V gene: TRBV11-2
CDR3 protein: ASSLEPGLGQETQY

J gene: TRBJ2-7
V gene: TRBV20-1
CDR3 protein: SARSLYEQY

J gene: TRBJ2-1
V gene: TRBV4-3
CDR3 protein: ASSQGWASGDPYNEQF

J gene: TRBJ1-3
V gene: TRBV5-6
CDR3 protein: ASSATGNTIY

J gene: TRBJ1-1
V gene: TRBV9
CDR3 protein: ASSQLPGQGPNTEAF

J gene: TRBJ2-2
V gene: TRBV7-8
CDR3 protein: ASSLGVTNTGELF

J gene: TRBJ2-2
V gene: TRBV10-1
CDR3 protein: ASSESGPGSGFDTGELF

J gene: TRBJ2-3
V gene: TRBV4-1
CDR3 protein: ASSPTSLPSDTQY

J gene: TRBJ2-7
V gene: TRBV5-1
CDR3 protein: ASSLRGRYFHTYEQY

J gene: TRBJ2-1
V gene: TRBV7-7
CDR3 protein: ASRDGPGPYNEQF

J gene: TRBJ2-7
V gene: TRBV5-6
CDR3 protein: ASSYDGREAYEQY

J gene: TRBJ2-3
V gene: TRBV9
CDR3 protein: ASSPLTGATDTQY

J gene: TRBJ1-1
V gene: TRBV7-9
CDR3 protein: ASSLWGADTEAF

J gene: TRBJ1-1
V gene: TRBV4-1
CDR3 protein: ASSLRTGGYMNTEAF

J gene: TRBJ2-2
V gene: TRBV7-8
CDR3 protein: ASSLARDRGSSGTNTGELF

J gene: TRBJ2-7
V gene: TRBV29-1
CDR3 protein: SVGRESSYEQY

J gene: TRBJ2-7
V gene: TRBV4-1
CDR3 protein: ASSRGQGWSDEQY

J gene: TRBJ2-1
V gene: TRBV7-9
CDR3 protein: ASTLVADEQF

J gene: TRBJ2-5
V gene: TRBV6-1
CDR3 protein: ASRGTGVETQY

J gene: TRBJ2-1
V gene: TRBV28
CDR3 protein: ASRTSGGPQSSYNEQF

J gene: TRBJ1-5
V gene: TRBV27
CDR3 protein: ASSLGQSNQPQH

J gene: TRBJ1-1
V gene: TRBV13
CDR3 protein: ASSLTLTEAF

J gene: TRBJ2-1
V gene: TRBV11-3
CDR3 protein: ASSVEHRDAELVHEQF

J gene: TRBJ2-3
V gene: TRBV9
CDR3 protein: ASSVDRGWGYSTDTQY

J gene: TRBJ2-3
V gene: TRBV6-1
CDR3 protein: ASSEALAGEADTQY

J gene: TRBJ2-7
V gene: TRBV5-4
CDR3 protein: ASTLWGGAEQY

J gene: TRBJ1-1
V gene: TRBV2
CDR3 protein: ASSGKGWGNTEAF

J gene: TRBJ2-2
V gene: TRBV6-5
CDR3 protein: ASRPTSEYHWELF

J gene: TRBJ2-6
V gene: TRBV9
CDR3 protein: ASSVAAGTISGANVLT

J gene: TRBJ2-7
V gene: TRBV7-6
CDR3 protein: ASSAGLAEQY